Given below is one T cell receptor (beta chain) in context. This sample is drawn from a study of immune cell composition in non-small cell lung cancer. The normal lung sample lay at least 3 cm, and maximally far, from the tumour. The method was immunoSEQ multiplex PCR; TCRdb's version includes in-frame clones alone and lacks a portion of them. Among fewer than 20,000 clones listed, 70% to 80% were seen once. The germline V gene encodes CDR1 SNHLY and CDR2 FYNNEI. V was clipped by 5 bases and J by 0 bases, with 8 bases between them. The CDR3 runs to 14 residues. The same sample was also studied in work on CD4 T cells in lung cancer. That source notes: Neoantigen-specific CD4+ T-cell clones and TCRs were isolated from blood. Before blood donation, patients had received platinum chemotherapy among other treatments.

The chain employs TRBV2 and TRBJ1-3, with no clear D. Sequencing was carried out using non-adjacent lung tissue. This receptor was obtained from a human donor with non-small cell lung cancer. Here the CDR3 reads CASSPTISGNTIYF. The CDR3 DNA sequence: TGTGCCAGCAGTCCCACAATCTCTGGAAACACCATATATTTT.